The 16 T cell receptor beta chains presented below share a single source sample, sequenced in a study of shared clonotypes between healthy human individuals. Some clones are missing from TCRdb's copy, which holds only in-frame ones; the method was immunoSEQ multiplex PCR. This table holds 2 million to 2.5 million clones, roughly 95% found once. Sequenced input: naive CD4+ T cells sorted from blood. Subset defined: CD45RA+ positively selected. The receptors were gathered from a man younger than 35 in good health.

The chain recombines TRBV6-5 with TRBJ1-4; possibly TRBD1 for D (6 bases). V shed 6 bases and J shed 7 bases, with 18 bases lying between them. Germline V gene lookup returns CDR1 MNHEY and CDR2 SVGAGI. The CDR3 loop spans 15 amino acids. The DNA of the CDR3 is TGTGCCAGCAGGTCTATCAGGGGTTGGGGTGAAAAACTGTTTTTT. Residues: CASRSIRGWGEKLFF.

V is TRBV25-1 and J is TRBJ2-5; TRBD2 matches 8 bases. The germline CDR1 and CDR2 sequences are MGHDK and SYGVNS. This CDR3 is built from 16 residues. Germline trimming cut 1 base from V and 1 base from J; bases unmatched to any gene: 5. The CDR3 sequence is CASSESGGLAQETQYF. As DNA, the CDR3 is TGTGCCAGCAGTGAATCCGGAGGACTAGCCCAAGAGACCCAGTACTTC.

The CDR3 DNA reads TGCGCCAGCGGATCGTCGACTAGTCTGGGGGAGACCCAGTACTTC. Residues: CASGSSTSLGETQYF. J is TRBJ2-5 and V is TRBV10-2; a weak D match, TRBD2 (6 bases). The CDR3 consists of 15 residues. Per germline, CDR1 WSHSY and CDR2 SAAADI. Trimming pared 8 bases from V and 5 bases from J, leaving 21 bases between.

The rearrangement joins TRBV6-6 to TRBJ2-7, with 10 bases that match TRBD1. The V and J ends lost 5 bases and 0 bases, in that order; junction bases with no gene match: 7. CDR1 MNHNY and CDR2 SVGAGI come from the germline V gene (reference sequence). The length of the CDR3 is 16 residues. The CDR3 bases are TGTGCCAGCAGTAACCCGGGACAGGGGAGCTCCTACGAGCAGTACTTC. This encodes CASSNPGQGSSYEQYF.

This chain connects TRBV10-3 to TRBJ2-3; 11 nucleotides match TRBD2. With 3 bases clipped from V and 0 bases from J, the junction kept 5 bases outside the gene matches. The CDR3 sequence is 17 residues long. Germline V gene lookup returns CDR1 ENHRY and CDR2 SYGVKD. Written as DNA, the CDR3 is TGTGCCATCAGTGACCTAGCGGGGGGAACTAGCACAGATACGCAGTATTTT. Translated: CAISDLAGGTSTDTQYF.

This clone was counted a few times. The chain links TRBV28 to TRBJ1-6; D gene ambiguous. The CDR3 runs 12 residues. Germline V gene sequence: CDR1 MDHEN, CDR2 SYDVKM. Trimming took off 8 bases at V and 4 bases at J, with 6 bases between the two ends. DNA of the CDR3: TGTGCCAGCTCGGGGTATAATTCACCCCTCCACTTT. Translated, it gives CASSGYNSPLHF.

The rearrangement links TRBV19 to TRBJ2-7; D may be TRBD2 (6 bases). V was shortened by 3 bases and J by 0 bases, with 12 bases between the two germline ends. This CDR3 has 15 residues. Germline V gene lookup returns CDR1 LNHDA and CDR2 SQIVND (reference sequence). This CDR3 reads CASSISVGSSYEQYF. The CDR3 DNA reads TGTGCCAGTAGTATTTCGGTCGGGAGCTCCTACGAGCAGTACTTC.

V and J are TRBV30 and TRBJ2-5, with D tentatively TRBD1 or TRBD2 (5 bases each). Trimming left V 0 bases short and J 9 bases short, with 14 bases between. The CDR3 is made up of 13 amino acids. Germline V lookup: CDR1 GTSNPN, CDR2 SVGIG (reference sequence). In nucleotides, the CDR3 is TGTGCCTGGAGTGTATTAGGGGCAGCGGCCCAGTACTTC. This encodes CAWSVLGAAAQYF.

The V and J genes are TRBV30 and TRBJ2-7; 8 nucleotides align to TRBD1. CDR1 and CDR2 from the germline V gene are GTSNPN and SVGIG (reference sequence). V dropped 3 bases and J dropped 5; count of bases not matched to a gene: 6. CDR3 length: 13 residues. This chain's CDR3 is CAWSRQGRNEQYF. The CDR3 DNA reads as TGTGCCTGGAGCCGACAGGGGCGAAACGAGCAGTACTTC. The full variable domain, its missing parts supplied by reference TRBV30 and TRBJ2-7, is SQTIHQWPATLVQPVGSPLSLECTVEGTSNPNLYWYRQAAGRGLQLLFYSVGIGQISSEVPQNLSASRPQDRQFILSSKKLLLSDSGFYLCAWSRQGRNEQYFGPGTRLTVT.

J is TRBJ1-1 and V is TRBV25-1; D not resolved. The CDR3 covers 15 residues. Germline V gene lookup returns CDR1 MGHDK and CDR2 SYGVNS. V was clipped by 0 bases and J by 5 bases, with 13 bases between them. The CDR3 is CASSEYGGLGTEAFF. The CDR3 nucleotides read TGTGCCAGCAGTGAATACGGAGGGCTGGGAACTGAAGCTTTCTTT.

The V gene is TRBV18, the J gene TRBJ1-1; no clear D gene. V dropped 1 base and J dropped 7 bases, with 10 bases sitting between them. CDR1 and CDR2 (germline): KGHSH, LQKENI. The CDR3 sequence is 13 residues long. The CDR3 loop is CASSPLQDREAFF. CDR3 DNA: TGTGCCAGCTCACCACTCCAGGACCGTGAAGCTTTCTTT.

This rearrangement joins TRBV25-1 to TRBJ1-3; 7 positions agree with TRBD1. The V and J ends lost 3 bases and 0 bases, in that order; junction bases with no gene match: 8. The V gene's germline CDR1 is MGHDK and CDR2 SYGVNS. The CDR3 sequence is 17 residues long. CDR3 residues: CASSDSGQESSGNTIYF. The DNA for the CDR3 is TGTGCCAGCAGTGATTCAGGACAGGAAAGCTCTGGAAACACCATATATTTT.

This clone was counted a single time. The same CDR3 arises from other DNA sequences in this sample as well. V is TRBV10-3 and J is TRBJ2-5; D remains ambiguous. Germline CDR1 ENHRY, CDR2 SYGVKD. This CDR3 spans 13 amino acids. V lost 4 bases and J lost 2, with 8 bases in between. The CDR3 DNA reads TGTGCCATCAGTGGCTCTACGCAAGAGACCCAGTACTTC. Translated: CAISGSTQETQYF.

CDR3: CASSPPLIQGSQPQHF. Here the CDR3 DNA reads TGTGCCAGCTCACCACCATTGATACAGGGTAGTCAGCCCCAGCATTTT. The chain uses TRBV18 and TRBJ1-5; D might be TRBD1 (6 bases). Per the germline V gene, CDR1 is KGHSH and CDR2 is LQKENI. The CDR3 is 16 amino acids. V shed 0 bases and J shed 6 bases, with 15 bases lying between them.

The chain recombines TRBV18 with TRBJ1-5; 9 bases map to TRBD1. The CDR3 is 15 residues long. CDR1 KGHSH and CDR2 LQKENI come from the germline V gene. Losses at the gene ends were 3 bases for V and 7 bases for J; bases not matched to a gene: 7. CDR3 nucleotides: TGTGCCAGCTCACCGGGACAGGGTTGGATACAGCCCCAGCATTTT. This sequence encodes CASSPGQGWIQPQHF.

The chain joins TRBV7-9 to TRBJ1-2, with 7 bases identical to TRBD1. CDR1 and CDR2 from the germline V gene are SEHNR and FQNEAQ (reference sequence). The V gene end was trimmed by 8 bases and the J gene end by 1 base; junction bases not matched to a gene: 13. This CDR3 is 16 amino acids long. In DNA, the CDR3 is TGTGCCAGCCCGAAGACAAGGGGGCCCGTTAACTATGGCTACACCTTC. Translation: CASPKTRGPVNYGYTF.